Below, 10 T cell receptor beta chains from the same sample are listed, as sequenced in a study of cytomegalovirus exposure and HLA in healthy donors. Only in-frame clones appear in the TCRdb table, and some are missing; sequencing was by immunoSEQ multiplex PCR. Of around 300,000 clones in the sample, approximately 86% were seen once. What was sequenced was PBMCs. The receptors stem from a woman between 18 and 29 years old in good health and CMV-seronegative.

In its sample, this clone was seen a few times. The chain couples TRBV7-9 to TRBJ1-1, with D perhaps matching TRBD1 (5 bases). Germline CDR1 is SEHNR and CDR2 is FQNEAQ (reference sequence). The CDR3 covers 15 residues. The V end lost 5 bases, the J end lost 0 bases, and 13 bases lay between the germline ends. CDR3 protein: CASSADSTLNTEAFF. The CDR3 DNA sequence: TGTGCCAGCAGCGCTGACAGCACTTTGAACACTGAAGCTTTCTTT.

The chain couples TRBV7-9 to TRBJ2-1, with a tentative D call TRBD2 (5 bases). CDR3 size: 18 residues. The germline V gene has CDR1 SEHNR and CDR2 FQNEAQ (reference sequence). Trimming removed 3 bases from V and 0 bases from J, with 18 bases in between. The CDR3 DNA is TGTGCCAGCAGCTTCCTCGAGGGCCCTAGTCGCTCCTACAATGAGCAGTTCTTC. This translates into CASSFLEGPSRSYNEQFF.

J is TRBJ2-5 and V is TRBV7-2; TRBD2 matches at 8 bases. CDR3 size: 16 residues. V lost 5 bases and J lost 1; bases outside the gene matches: 9. The germline gives CDR1 SGHTA, CDR2 FQGNSA. CDR3 nucleotide sequence: TGTGCCAGCAGCGAGGGCGGGGGGACCCTCCAAGAGACCCAGTACTTC. Amino acids: CASSEGGGTLQETQYF.

This chain joins TRBV28 and TRBJ1-2; 10 bases map to TRBD1. There are 14 residues in the CDR3. Germline CDR1 reads MDHEN; CDR2 reads SYDVKM. V shed 10 bases and J 0 bases; nucleotides not matched to a gene: 5. This chain's CDR3 is CATRGQGTNYGYTF. The CDR3 DNA follows: TGTGCCACCAGGGGACAGGGGACTAACTATGGCTACACCTTC.

The rearrangement uses TRBV27 and TRBJ2-2, with a tentative D call TRBD1 (6 bases). The CDR3 is 15 amino acids. Germline assignment: CDR1 MNHEY and CDR2 SMNVEV (reference sequence). The ends were cut back, 7 bases at V and 6 bases at J, with 18 bases in the middle. The CDR3 coding sequence is TGTGCCAGCAATCGTAGACAGGACGGCGCCGGGGAGCTGTTTTTT. Encoded protein: CASNRRQDGAGELFF.

The chain links TRBV6-5 to TRBJ2-7; 9 nucleotides align to TRBD2. Unmatched junction bases numbered 6, after V lost 6 bases and J lost 0 bases. This CDR3 is built from 15 residues. Germline assignment: CDR1 MNHEY and CDR2 SVGAGI. The CDR3 reads CASRMTSGFSYEQYF. CDR3 sequence (DNA): TGTGCCAGCAGGATGACTAGCGGCTTCTCCTACGAGCAGTACTTC.

This chain links TRBV5-4 with TRBJ2-3; TRBD1 matches 7 bases. This CDR3 has 14 residues. CDR1 and CDR2 (germline): SGHNT, YYREEE (reference sequence). After removal of 2 bases from V and 2 bases from J, the junction contained 2 bases not matched to a gene. Here the CDR3 reads CASSLGTDTDTQYF. The CDR3, as DNA: TGTGCCAGCAGCTTAGGGACAGACACAGATACGCAGTATTTT.

The chain has TRBV30 and TRBJ2-7; 8 bases map to TRBD2. With V trimmed by 8 bases and J by 0 bases, 9 bases remained unmatched. The CDR3 covers 14 residues. Per germline, CDR1 GTSNPN and CDR2 SVGIG (reference sequence). CDR3 loop: CAAERGSSSYEQYF. CDR3 coding DNA: TGTGCCGCCGAGCGGGGGTCTTCCTCCTACGAGCAGTACTTC.

The CDR3 region is CASRDGGGYDGYTF. The CDR3 DNA reads TGTGCCAGTAGAGATGGCGGGGGGTACGATGGCTACACCTTC. This chain links TRBV19 with TRBJ1-2; perhaps TRBD1 as D (5 bases). V lost 6 bases and J 6 bases, leaving 17 bases between the germline ends. The V gene's germline CDR1 is LNHDA and CDR2 SQIVND (reference sequence). The CDR3 runs to 14 residues. The entire variable domain, with the rest obtained from reference TRBV19 and TRBJ1-2, is as follows: DGGITQSPKYLFRKEGQNVTLSCEQNLNHDAMYWYRQDPGQGLRLIYYSQIVNDFQKGDIAEGYSVSREKKESFPLTVTSAQKNPTAFYLCASRDGGGYDGYTFGSGTRLTVV.

V and J are TRBV6-5 and TRBJ2-7; D is perhaps TRBD2 (5 bases). Trimming pared 2 bases from V and 3 bases from J, leaving 5 bases between. This CDR3 is built from 12 residues. Germline values: CDR1 MNHEY, CDR2 SVGAGI. CDR3 protein: CASSYRDYEQYF. In DNA form, the CDR3 reads TGTGCCAGCAGTTACCGGGACTACGAGCAGTACTTC.